The next 28 T cell receptor beta chains were all read from a single sample in a study of low-dose radiotherapy and immunotherapy resistance in tumors (dated by TCRdb to about 2022). First-strand cDNA was synthesized using Superscript III and a set of TRAV- and TRBV-specific primers, so that both TCRalpha and TCRbeta chains were covered. TCRs were amplified with Phusion for 20 PCR cycles, with a constant-region primer paired with the adapter attached to the V primers. TCRdb reran the public reads through fastp at Q25 and MiXCR, keeping productive beta chains. Entries that share a CDR3 protein sequence are merged under the most common genes and DNA. For this sample the table gives under 15,000 distinct CDR3 sequences, of which approximately 80% were detected only once. The ten most abundant clones make up 3.4% of the sample. These TCRs come from a human donor with advanced metastatic prostate, ovarian, gallbladder or colorectal cancer (not recorded which). This table probably holds off-target reads from a library built for another chain.

The CDR3 bases are TGCGCCAGCAGCCTCTCCCAGGGACTGGGCACTGAAGCTTTCTTT. Its protein product is CASSLSQGLGTEAFF. The rearrangement links TRBV4-1 to TRBJ1-1, with D maybe TRBD1 (5 bases). Germline lookup yields CDR1 MGHRA and CDR2 YSYEKL. This CDR3 has 15 residues. Trimming took off 4 bases at V and 4 bases at J, with 16 bases between the two ends.

With respect to this clonotype: At one end the junction does not follow the germline gene, possibly because of a read error. The rearrangement links TRBV28 to TRBJ2-7, with 11 bases that match TRBD1. The CDR3 has 14 amino acids. The V gene's germline CDR1 is MDHEN and CDR2 SYDVKM. CDR3 DNA: TGTGCCAGCAGTTCAGGGGGGGACAGGGGGAACAGAAACTTC. Protein: CASSSGGDRGNRNF.

The chain joins TRBV7-2 to TRBJ2-5, with TRBD2 identical over 8 bases. This CDR3 is built from 14 residues. J gave up 4 bases and V 3 bases, and 4 bases lay outside the gene matches. Germline V CDR1 and CDR2: SGHTA, FQGNSA. In DNA form, the CDR3 reads TGTGCCAGCAGCTTTAGCGGGAAAGGAGAGACCCAGTACTTC. Translated: CASSFSGKGETQYF.

The chain links TRBV5-4 to TRBJ2-1; tentative D call: TRBD1 (5 bases). The ends were cut back, 3 bases at V and 4 bases at J, with 17 bases in the middle. The CDR3 has 16 residues. Per germline, CDR1 SGHNT and CDR2 YYREEE (reference sequence). Written as DNA, the CDR3 is TGTGCCAGCAGCTCTCAAACTGGGGCCCAATACAATGAGCAGTTCTTC. Its protein is CASSSQTGAQYNEQFF.

This chain joins TRBV20-1 and TRBJ2-1; 14 bases match TRBD2. The ends lost 5 bases at V and 4 bases at J; junction bases unmatched: 10. CDR1 and CDR2 from the germline V gene are DFQATT and SNEGSKA (reference sequence). The CDR3 length is 17 residues. The CDR3 DNA reads TGCAGTGCTCGGGGGACTAGCGGGAGTGGAGGTTACAATGAGCAGTTCTTC. It specifies CSARGTSGSGGYNEQFF.

The chain joins TRBV12-3 or TRBV12-4 to TRBJ2-2, with TRBD2 as a possible D gene (6 bases). V was pared by 1 base and J by 5 bases, with 11 bases between. The length of the CDR3 is 15 residues. CDR3 in amino acids: CASSLGGMLTGELFF. DNA of the CDR3: TGTGCCAGCAGTTTAGGCGGGATGCTGACCGGGGAGCTGTTTTTT.

The J gene is TRBJ2-1, the V gene TRBV5-1; 9 bases match TRBD2. The CDR3 has 18 amino acids. The junction had 9 bases not matched to a gene; V was cut back by 1 base and J by 1 base. Germline CDR1 SGHRS, CDR2 YFSETQ. CDR3 sequence (DNA): TGCGCCAGCAGCTTGCGCGGGAGGGCGGTGGGGTCCTACAATGAGCAGTTCTTC. Protein: CASSLRGRAVGSYNEQFF.

This clonotype was counted a few times. The V call is TRBV28, the J call TRBJ2-3; TRBD2 matches at 10 bases. V was clipped by 4 bases and J by 4 bases; unmatched bases: 2. The CDR3 length is 14 residues. The germline V gene encodes CDR1 MDHEN and CDR2 SYDVKM. The chain's CDR3 is CASSSAGGPDTQYF. The CDR3 nucleotides read TGTGCCAGCAGTTCAGCGGGAGGGCCAGATACGCAGTATTTT.

Only one count was recorded for this clonotype. This rearrangement joins TRBV28 to TRBJ2-7, with a tentative D call TRBD2 (5 bases). The V gene's germline CDR1 is MDHEN and CDR2 SYDVKM. The V and J ends lost 3 bases and 6 bases respectively, with 15 bases between them. CDR3 length equals 14 residues. The CDR3 here is CASSFTGLPLEQYF. The CDR3 DNA is TGTGCCAGCAGTTTTACTGGACTGCCGCTCGAGCAGTACTTC.

Only a few counts were recorded for this clonotype. The chain uses TRBV25-1 and TRBJ2-1; 7 nucleotides agree with TRBD1. The CDR3 runs to 15 residues. The V and J ends lost 4 bases and 0 bases, in that order; junction bases with no gene match: 3. Per germline, CDR1 MGHDK and CDR2 SYGVNS. CDR3 protein: CASSARDSSYNEQFF. The CDR3 coding sequence is TGTGCCAGCAGTGCAAGGGACAGCTCCTACAATGAGCAGTTCTTC.

The chain has TRBV7-2 and TRBJ2-1, with D perhaps TRBD2 (6 bases). Trimming took off 1 base at V and 4 bases at J, with 11 bases between the two ends. Germline lookup yields CDR1 SGHTA and CDR2 FQGNSA. This CDR3 contains 15 residues. The CDR3 DNA reads TGTGCCAGCAGCTTAGTCTGGGGAGGATACAATGAGCAGTTCTTC. It specifies CASSLVWGGYNEQFF.

The V and J genes are TRBV28 and TRBJ1-2; possible D gene TRBD1, 5 bases. The germline gives CDR1 MDHEN, CDR2 SYDVKM. Trimming stripped 8 bases from V and 8 bases from J, with 15 bases between. The CDR3 covers 12 residues. CDR3 coding DNA: TGTGCCAGCGACAGCGGGGGTCGGGGCTACACCTTC. This encodes CASDSGGRGYTF.

The table lists this clonotype with a few counts. Here the CDR3 DNA reads TGTGCCACCCGACTAGCGGGTGCCTACAATGAGCAGTTCTTC. Protein product: CATRLAGAYNEQFF. The chain uses TRBV7-9 and TRBJ2-1, with 10 bases that match TRBD2. CDR1 and CDR2 (germline): SEHNR, FQNEAQ (reference sequence). After removal of 10 bases from V and 2 bases from J, the junction contained 5 bases not matched to a gene. The CDR3 sequence is 14 residues long.

This clonotype was detected only once. CDR3 in DNA: TGTGCCAGCACAGGAAGCTCCTACAATGAGCAGTTCTTC. Residues: CASTGSSYNEQFF. The genes are TRBV12-3 or TRBV12-4 and TRBJ2-1; D unresolved. With 7 bases removed from V and 0 bases from J, the gap between germline ends came to 7 bases. The CDR3 covers 13 residues.

The CDR3 is CASSSDLRAFF. The DNA for the CDR3 is TGTGCCAGCAGCTCGGACCTGAGGGCTTTCTTT. The rearrangement uses TRBV2 and TRBJ1-1; D gene uncertain. Trimming removed 6 bases at V and 11 bases at J, with 13 bases between. This CDR3 is 11 amino acids long. Looked up from germline, CDR1 is SNHLY and CDR2 is FYNNEI. The full variable domain, rest sourced from reference TRBV2 and TRBJ1-1, is EPEVTQTPSHQVTQMGQEVILRCVPISNHLYFYWYRQILGQKVEFLVSFYNNEISEKSEIFDDQFSVERPDGSNFTLKIRSTKLEDSAMYFCASSSDLRAFFGQGTRLTVV.

The chain is built from TRBV19 and TRBJ2-1, with 7 bases identical to TRBD2. The V gene end was trimmed by 3 bases and the J gene end by 7 bases; junction bases not matched to a gene: 12. Germline V gene sequence: CDR1 LNHDA, CDR2 SQIVND (reference sequence). The CDR3 totals 16 residues. The CDR3 is CASSIDEAGSTNEQFF. The CDR3 nucleotides read TGTGCCAGTAGTATCGATGAAGCGGGGTCAACGAATGAGCAGTTCTTC.

This rearrangement joins TRBV20-1 to TRBJ2-1; 10 positions match TRBD1. Trimming cost V 1 base and J 4 bases; bases outside gene matches: 7. The CDR3 loop spans 16 amino acids. CDR1 DFQATT and CDR2 SNEGSKA come from the germline V gene (reference sequence). The CDR3 coding sequence is TGCAGTGCTAGAGGGAGAGACAGGGGGCAGTACAATGAGCAGTTCTTC. This codes for CSARGRDRGQYNEQFF.

This chain joins TRBV19 and TRBJ2-6, with D uncertain. The germline V gene encodes CDR1 LNHDA and CDR2 SQIVND (reference sequence). Trimming stripped 8 bases from V and 0 bases from J, with 17 bases between. The CDR3 extends over 17 amino acids. CDR3 DNA: TGTGCCAGTGCCACCTTTCTGCGCCACTCTGGGGCCAACGTCCTGACTTTC. It is translated as CASATFLRHSGANVLTF.

The rearrangement joins TRBV4-1 to TRBJ2-1; no definite D call. Germline V gene sequence: CDR1 MGHRA, CDR2 YSYEKL. This CDR3 is 18 amino acids long. V was cut by 0 bases and J by 0 bases, with 15 bases left in between. The chain's CDR3 is CASSQDWDLPSSYNEQFF. CDR3 DNA sequence: TGCGCCAGCAGCCAAGATTGGGATCTACCGTCCTCCTACAATGAGCAGTTCTTC.

The V gene is TRBV11-1, the J gene TRBJ2-1; D uncertain. Germline V gene sequence: CDR1 SGHAT, CDR2 FQDESV (reference sequence). Trimming removed 2 bases at V and 6 bases at J, with 8 bases between. There are 13 residues in the CDR3. The CDR3 sequence is CASSLPPANEQFF. Written as DNA, the CDR3 is TGTGCCAGCAGCTTACCCCCCGCCAATGAGCAGTTCTTC.

This chain links TRBV29-1 with TRBJ2-3; D not resolved. Deletions cut 2 bases from V and 10 bases from J, with 10 bases between. The germline V gene has CDR1 SQVTM and CDR2 ANQGSEA. This CDR3 region has 11 residues. The CDR3: CSVEIARSQYF. CDR3 DNA sequence: TGCAGCGTTGAAATAGCTCGTTCGCAGTATTTT.

The J gene is TRBJ2-7, the V gene TRBV28; D is perhaps TRBD2 (5 bases). V gave up 4 bases and J gave up 1 base, with 11 bases separating them. In germline, CDR1 is MDHEN, CDR2 SYDVKM. The length of the CDR3 is 14 residues. The DNA for the CDR3 is TGTGCCAGCAGTTACCCACTAGGGTCCTACGAGCAGTACTTC. Its translation is CASSYPLGSYEQYF.

V is TRBV7-2 and J is TRBJ2-5; D is uncertain. The germline V and J ends were trimmed by 5 bases and 5 bases, with 9 bases remaining between them. This CDR3 is built from 12 residues. Germline CDR1 and CDR2: SGHTA and FQGNSA. The CDR3 sequence is CASSPEFETQYF. The CDR3 DNA reads TGTGCCAGCAGCCCCGAGTTCGAGACCCAGTACTTC.

This chain links TRBV4-1 with TRBJ2-7; D possibly corresponds to TRBD1 (5 bases). The CDR3 has 14 residues. V was trimmed by 4 bases and J by 5 bases, leaving 15 bases between them. The germline V gene encodes CDR1 MGHRA and CDR2 YSYEKL. CDR3: CASSPGSGSDEQYF. The CDR3 DNA reads as TGCGCCAGCAGCCCCGGGTCAGGGTCGGACGAGCAGTACTTC.

V usage is TRBV19 and J usage is TRBJ2-1, with 12 bases fitting TRBD2. CDR1 is LNHDA, CDR2 SQIVND, per germline (reference sequence). The CDR3 is 16 residues long. V lost 6 bases and J lost 6; bases outside the gene matches: 9. CDR3: CASSRGLTSGSNEQFF. As DNA, the CDR3 is TGTGCCAGTAGCCGCGGCTTGACTAGCGGGAGCAATGAGCAGTTCTTC.

The CDR3 protein is CASSDTGGINEQFF. The DNA for the CDR3 is TGCGCCAGCAGCGATACAGGGGGAATCAATGAGCAGTTCTTC. The genes are TRBV5-1 and TRBJ2-1, with TRBD1 matching 8 bases. The CDR3 has 14 residues. J lost 6 bases, V lost 4 bases, and 6 bases had no gene match. CDR1 is SGHRS, CDR2 YFSETQ, per germline.

The chain is built from TRBV2 and TRBJ2-2, with TRBD1 as a possible D gene (6 bases). Germline V gene lookup returns CDR1 SNHLY and CDR2 FYNNEI. The CDR3 is 13 residues long. Trimming shortened V by 6 bases and J by 2 bases, and 7 bases separated the two germline ends. CDR3 nucleotide sequence: TGTGCCAGCAGGACAGGAAACACCGGGGAGCTGTTTTTT. It encodes CASRTGNTGELFF.

The chain couples TRBV6-8 to TRBJ2-7; D call uncertain. Germline CDR1 is MNHGY and CDR2 is SAAAGT. V shed 8 bases and J shed 3 bases, with 17 bases lying between them. The CDR3 has 14 amino acids. The CDR3 protein is CASQYSLGGYEQYF. The CDR3 DNA sequence: TGTGCCAGCCAGTACTCACTGGGTGGCTACGAGCAGTACTTC.